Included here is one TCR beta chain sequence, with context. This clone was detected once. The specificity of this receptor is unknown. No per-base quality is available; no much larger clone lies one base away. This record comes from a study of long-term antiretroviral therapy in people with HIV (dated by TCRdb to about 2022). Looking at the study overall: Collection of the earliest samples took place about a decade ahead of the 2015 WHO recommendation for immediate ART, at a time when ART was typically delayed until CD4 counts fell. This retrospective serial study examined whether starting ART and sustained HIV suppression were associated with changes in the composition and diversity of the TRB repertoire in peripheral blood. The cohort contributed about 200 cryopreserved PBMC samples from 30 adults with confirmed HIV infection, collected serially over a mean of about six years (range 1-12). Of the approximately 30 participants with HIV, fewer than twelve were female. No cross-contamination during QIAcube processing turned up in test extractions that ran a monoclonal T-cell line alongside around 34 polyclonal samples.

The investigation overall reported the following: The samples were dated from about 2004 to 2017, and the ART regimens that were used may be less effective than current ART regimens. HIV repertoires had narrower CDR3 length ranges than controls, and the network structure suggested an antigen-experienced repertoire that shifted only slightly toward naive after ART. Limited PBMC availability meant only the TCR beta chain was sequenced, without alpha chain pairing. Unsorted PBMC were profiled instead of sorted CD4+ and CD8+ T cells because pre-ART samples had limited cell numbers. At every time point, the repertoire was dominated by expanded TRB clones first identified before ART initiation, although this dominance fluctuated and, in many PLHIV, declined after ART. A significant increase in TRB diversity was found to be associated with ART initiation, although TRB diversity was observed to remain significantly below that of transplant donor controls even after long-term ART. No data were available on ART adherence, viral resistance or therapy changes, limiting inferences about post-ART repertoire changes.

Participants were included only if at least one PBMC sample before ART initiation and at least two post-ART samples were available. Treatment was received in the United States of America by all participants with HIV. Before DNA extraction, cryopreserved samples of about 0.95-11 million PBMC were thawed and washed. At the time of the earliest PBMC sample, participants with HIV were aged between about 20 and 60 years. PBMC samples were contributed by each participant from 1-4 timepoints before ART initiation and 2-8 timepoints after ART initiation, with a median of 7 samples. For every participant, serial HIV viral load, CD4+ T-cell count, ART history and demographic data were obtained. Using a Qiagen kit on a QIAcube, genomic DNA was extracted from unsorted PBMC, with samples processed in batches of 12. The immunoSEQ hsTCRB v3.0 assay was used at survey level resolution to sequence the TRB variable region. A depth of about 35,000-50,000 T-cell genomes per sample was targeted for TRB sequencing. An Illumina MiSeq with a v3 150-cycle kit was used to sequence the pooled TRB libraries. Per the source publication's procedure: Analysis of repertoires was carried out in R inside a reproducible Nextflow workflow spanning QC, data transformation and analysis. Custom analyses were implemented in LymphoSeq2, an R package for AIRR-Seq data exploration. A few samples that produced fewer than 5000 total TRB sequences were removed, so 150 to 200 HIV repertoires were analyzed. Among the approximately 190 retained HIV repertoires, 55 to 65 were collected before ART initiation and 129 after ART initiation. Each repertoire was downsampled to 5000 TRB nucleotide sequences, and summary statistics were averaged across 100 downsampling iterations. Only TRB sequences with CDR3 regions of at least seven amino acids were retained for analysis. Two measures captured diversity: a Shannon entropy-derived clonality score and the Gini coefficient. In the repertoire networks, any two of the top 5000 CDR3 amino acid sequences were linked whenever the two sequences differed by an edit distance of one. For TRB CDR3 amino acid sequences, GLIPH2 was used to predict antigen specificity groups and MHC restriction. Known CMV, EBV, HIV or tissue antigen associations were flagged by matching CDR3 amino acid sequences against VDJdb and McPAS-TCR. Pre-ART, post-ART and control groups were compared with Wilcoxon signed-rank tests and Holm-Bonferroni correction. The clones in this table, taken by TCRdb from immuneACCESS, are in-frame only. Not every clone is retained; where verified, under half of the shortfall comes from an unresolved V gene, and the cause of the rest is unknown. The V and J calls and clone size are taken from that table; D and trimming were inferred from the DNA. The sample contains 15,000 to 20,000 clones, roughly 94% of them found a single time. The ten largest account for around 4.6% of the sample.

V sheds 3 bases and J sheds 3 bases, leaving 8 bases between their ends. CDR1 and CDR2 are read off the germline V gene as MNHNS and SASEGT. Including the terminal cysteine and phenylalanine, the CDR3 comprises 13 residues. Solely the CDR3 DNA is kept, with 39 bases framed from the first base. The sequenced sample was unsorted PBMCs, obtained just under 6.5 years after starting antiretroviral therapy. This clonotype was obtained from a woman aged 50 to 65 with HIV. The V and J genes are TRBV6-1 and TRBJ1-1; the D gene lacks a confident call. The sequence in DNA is TGTGCCAGCAGTGAGTGGGCATACACTGAAGCTTTCTTT. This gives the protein CASSEWAYTEAFF.